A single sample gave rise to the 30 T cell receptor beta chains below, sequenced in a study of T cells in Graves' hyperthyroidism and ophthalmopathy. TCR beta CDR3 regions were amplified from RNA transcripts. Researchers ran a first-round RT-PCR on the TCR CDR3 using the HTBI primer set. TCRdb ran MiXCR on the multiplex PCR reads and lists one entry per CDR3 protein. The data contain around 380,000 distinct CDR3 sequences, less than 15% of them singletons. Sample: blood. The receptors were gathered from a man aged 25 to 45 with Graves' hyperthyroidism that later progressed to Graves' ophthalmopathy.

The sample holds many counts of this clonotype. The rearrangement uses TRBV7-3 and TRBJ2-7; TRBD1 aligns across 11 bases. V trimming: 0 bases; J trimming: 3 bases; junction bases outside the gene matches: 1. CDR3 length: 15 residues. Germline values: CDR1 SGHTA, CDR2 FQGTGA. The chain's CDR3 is CASSLTGQGDYEQYF. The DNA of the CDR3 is TGTGCCAGCAGCTTAACGGGACAGGGGGACTACGAGCAGTACTTC.

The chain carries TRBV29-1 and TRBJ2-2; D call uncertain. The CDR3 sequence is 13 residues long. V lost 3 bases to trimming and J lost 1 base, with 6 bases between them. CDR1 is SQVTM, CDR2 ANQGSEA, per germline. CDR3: CSVDSENTGELFF. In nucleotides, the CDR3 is TGCAGCGTTGATTCAGAGAACACCGGGGAGCTGTTTTTT.

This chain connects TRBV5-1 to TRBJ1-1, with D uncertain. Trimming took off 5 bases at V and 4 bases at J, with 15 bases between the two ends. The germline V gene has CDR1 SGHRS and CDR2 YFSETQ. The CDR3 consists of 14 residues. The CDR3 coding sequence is TGCGCCAGCAGAGACCGGACGGTGAGCACTGAAGCTTTCTTT. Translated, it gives CASRDRTVSTEAFF.

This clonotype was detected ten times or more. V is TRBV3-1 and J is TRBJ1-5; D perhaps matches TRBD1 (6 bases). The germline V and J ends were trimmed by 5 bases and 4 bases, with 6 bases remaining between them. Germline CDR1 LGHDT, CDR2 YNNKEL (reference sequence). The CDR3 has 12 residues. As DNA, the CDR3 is TGTGCCAGCAGCGACAGGAATCAGCCCCAGCATTTT. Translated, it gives CASSDRNQPQHF.

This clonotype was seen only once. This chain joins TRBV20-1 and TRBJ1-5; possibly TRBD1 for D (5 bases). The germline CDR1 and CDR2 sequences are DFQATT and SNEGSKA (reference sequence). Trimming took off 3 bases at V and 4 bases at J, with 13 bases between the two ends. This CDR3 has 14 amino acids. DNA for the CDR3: TGCAGTGCTAGTAGGTCCAGGGATAATCAGCCCCAGCATTTT. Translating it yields CSASRSRDNQPQHF.

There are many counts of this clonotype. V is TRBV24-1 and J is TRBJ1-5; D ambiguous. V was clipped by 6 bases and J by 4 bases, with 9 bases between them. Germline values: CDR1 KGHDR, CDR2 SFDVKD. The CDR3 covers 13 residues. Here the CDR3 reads CATSFGGNQPQHF. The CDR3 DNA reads TGTGCCACCAGTTTCGGCGGAAATCAGCCCCAGCATTTT.

This CDR3 reads CASSPPGSARGSPLHF. In DNA form, the CDR3 reads TGTGCCAGCAGTCCCCCGGGGTCAGCCAGGGGTTCACCCCTCCACTTT. The chain links TRBV12-3 or TRBV12-4 to TRBJ1-6; D is perhaps TRBD1 (6 bases). The CDR3 is made up of 16 amino acids. V was pared by 5 bases and J by 9 bases, with 20 bases between.

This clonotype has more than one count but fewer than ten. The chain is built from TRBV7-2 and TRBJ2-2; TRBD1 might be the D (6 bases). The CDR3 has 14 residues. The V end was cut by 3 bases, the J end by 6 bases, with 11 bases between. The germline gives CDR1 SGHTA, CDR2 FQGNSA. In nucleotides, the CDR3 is TGTGCCAGCAGCTTGGGGACAATATCCGGGGAGCTGTTTTTT. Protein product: CASSLGTISGELFF.

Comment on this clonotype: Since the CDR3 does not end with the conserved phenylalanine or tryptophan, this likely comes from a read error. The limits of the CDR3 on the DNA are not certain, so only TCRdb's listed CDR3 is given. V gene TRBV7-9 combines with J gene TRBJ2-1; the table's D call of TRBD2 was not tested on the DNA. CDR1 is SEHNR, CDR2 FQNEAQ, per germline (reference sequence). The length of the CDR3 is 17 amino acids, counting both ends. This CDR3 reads CASSSGTSGASYNEQLC.

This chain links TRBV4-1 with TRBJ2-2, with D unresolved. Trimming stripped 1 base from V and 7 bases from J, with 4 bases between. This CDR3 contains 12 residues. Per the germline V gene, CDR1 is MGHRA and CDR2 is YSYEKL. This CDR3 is CASSQGGGELFF. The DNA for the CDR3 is TGCGCCAGCAGCCAAGGTGGCGGGGAGCTGTTTTTT.

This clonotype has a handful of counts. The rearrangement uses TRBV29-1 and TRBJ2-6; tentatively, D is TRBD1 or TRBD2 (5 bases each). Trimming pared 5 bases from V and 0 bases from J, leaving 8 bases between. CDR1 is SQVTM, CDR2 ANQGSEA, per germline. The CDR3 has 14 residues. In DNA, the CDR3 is TGCAGCGTTAAGGGGAGCTCTGGGGCCAACGTCCTGACTTTC. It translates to CSVKGSSGANVLTF.

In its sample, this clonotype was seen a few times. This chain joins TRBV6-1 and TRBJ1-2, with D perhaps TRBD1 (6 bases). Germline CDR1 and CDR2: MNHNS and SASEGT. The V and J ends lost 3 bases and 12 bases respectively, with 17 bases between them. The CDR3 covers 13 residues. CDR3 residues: CASSDRGFLSNTF. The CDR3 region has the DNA TGTGCCAGCAGTGACAGGGGTTTTCTCTCGAACACCTTC.

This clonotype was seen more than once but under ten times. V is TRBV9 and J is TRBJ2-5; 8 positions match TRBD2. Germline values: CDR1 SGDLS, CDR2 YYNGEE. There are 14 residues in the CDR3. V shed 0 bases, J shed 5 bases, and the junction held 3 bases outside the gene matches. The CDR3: CASSVVAGHETQYF. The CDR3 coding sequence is TGTGCCAGCAGCGTAGTAGCGGGGCACGAGACCCAGTACTTC.

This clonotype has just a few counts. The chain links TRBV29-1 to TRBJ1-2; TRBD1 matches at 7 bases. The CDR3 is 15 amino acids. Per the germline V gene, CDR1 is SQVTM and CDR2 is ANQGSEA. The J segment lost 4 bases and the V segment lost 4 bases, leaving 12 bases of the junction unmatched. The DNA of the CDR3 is TGCAGCGTTGGATCGGACAGGCGAGAGATCTATGGCTACACCTTC. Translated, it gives CSVGSDRREIYGYTF.

The CDR3 DNA sequence: TGTGCCATCAGTTCAGGGACCGGCTACACCTTC. It specifies CAISSGTGYTF. V and J are TRBV10-3 and TRBJ1-2; D is perhaps TRBD1 (5 bases). The V gene lost 5 bases and the J gene lost 8 bases, with 9 bases spanning the gap. CDR1 ENHRY and CDR2 SYGVKD come from the germline V gene. The CDR3 consists of 11 residues.

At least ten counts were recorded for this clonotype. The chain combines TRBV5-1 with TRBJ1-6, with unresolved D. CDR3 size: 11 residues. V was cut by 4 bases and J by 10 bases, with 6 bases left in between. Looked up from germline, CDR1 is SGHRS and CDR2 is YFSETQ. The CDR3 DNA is TGCGCCAGCAGCATCAGGTCACCCCTCCACTTT. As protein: CASSIRSPLHF.

The CDR3 region is CASSFGTLGTQYF. In DNA, the CDR3 is TGCGCCAGCAGCTTCGGGACCCTAGGGACCCAGTACTTC. The V gene is TRBV5-1, the J gene TRBJ2-5, with D perhaps TRBD1 or TRBD2 (5 bases each). The V and J ends lost 2 bases and 7 bases respectively, with 12 bases between them. CDR1 is SGHRS, CDR2 YFSETQ, per germline. This CDR3 has 13 residues.

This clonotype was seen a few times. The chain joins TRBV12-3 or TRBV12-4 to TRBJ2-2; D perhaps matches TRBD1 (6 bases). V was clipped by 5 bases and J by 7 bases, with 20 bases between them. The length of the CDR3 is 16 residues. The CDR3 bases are TGTGCCAGCAGTACCTCTCACCTACAGGGCGGCGGGGAGCTGTTTTTT. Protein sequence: CASSTSHLQGGGELFF.

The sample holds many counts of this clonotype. CDR3 coding DNA: TGTGCCAGCAGTTTAGTGTCAGCTCAGCCCCAGCATTTT. Residues: CASSLVSAQPQHF. J is TRBJ1-5 and V is TRBV28; D not certain. V lost 2 bases, J lost 6 bases, and 8 bases lay in between. The CDR3 totals 13 residues. The germline V gene encodes CDR1 MDHEN and CDR2 SYDVKM.

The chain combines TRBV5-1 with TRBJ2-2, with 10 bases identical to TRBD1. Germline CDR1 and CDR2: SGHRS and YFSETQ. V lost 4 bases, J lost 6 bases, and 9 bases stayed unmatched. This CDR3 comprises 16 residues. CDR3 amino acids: CASSDSAGQGAGELFF. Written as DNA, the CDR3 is TGCGCCAGCAGCGACTCCGCCGGACAGGGGGCCGGGGAGCTGTTTTTT.

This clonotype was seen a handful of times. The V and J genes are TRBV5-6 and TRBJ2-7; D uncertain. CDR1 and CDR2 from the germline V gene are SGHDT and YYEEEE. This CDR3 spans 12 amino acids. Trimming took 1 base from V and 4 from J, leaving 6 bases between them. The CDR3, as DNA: TGTGCCAGCAGCTTGTGGAAATACGAGCAGTACTTC. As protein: CASSLWKYEQYF. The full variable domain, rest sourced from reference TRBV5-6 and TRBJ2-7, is DAGVTQSPTHLIKTRGQQVTLRCSPKSGHDTVSWYQQALGQGPQFIFQYYEEEERQRGNFPDRFSGHQFPNYSSELNVNALLLGDSALYLCASSLWKYEQYFGPGTRLTVT.

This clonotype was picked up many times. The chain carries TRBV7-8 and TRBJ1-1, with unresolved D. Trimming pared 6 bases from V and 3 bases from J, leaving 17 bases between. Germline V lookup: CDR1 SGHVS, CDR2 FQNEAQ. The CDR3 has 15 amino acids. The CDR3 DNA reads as TGTGCCAGCAGTCCCCCCAGGATCCTGGACACTGAAGCTTTCTTT. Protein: CASSPPRILDTEAFF.

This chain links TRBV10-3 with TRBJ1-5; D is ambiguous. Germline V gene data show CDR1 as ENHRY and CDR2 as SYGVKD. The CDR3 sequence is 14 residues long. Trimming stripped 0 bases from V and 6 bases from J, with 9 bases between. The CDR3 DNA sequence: TGTGCCATCAGTGAGTCCGTAGAGGCTCAGCCCCAGCATTTT. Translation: CAISESVEAQPQHF.

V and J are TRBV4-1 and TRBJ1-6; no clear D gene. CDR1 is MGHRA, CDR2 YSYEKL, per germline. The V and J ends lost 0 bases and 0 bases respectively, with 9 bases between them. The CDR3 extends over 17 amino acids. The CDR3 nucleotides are TGCGCCAGCAGCCAAGAGACCATGAGCTCCTATAATTCACCCCTCCACTTT. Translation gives CASSQETMSSYNSPLHF.

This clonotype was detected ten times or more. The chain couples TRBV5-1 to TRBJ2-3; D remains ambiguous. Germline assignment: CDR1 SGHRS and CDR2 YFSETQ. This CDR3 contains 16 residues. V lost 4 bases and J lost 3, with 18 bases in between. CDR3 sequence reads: CASSMERVEMTDTQYF. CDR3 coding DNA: TGCGCCAGCAGCATGGAACGTGTGGAGATGACAGATACGCAGTATTTT.

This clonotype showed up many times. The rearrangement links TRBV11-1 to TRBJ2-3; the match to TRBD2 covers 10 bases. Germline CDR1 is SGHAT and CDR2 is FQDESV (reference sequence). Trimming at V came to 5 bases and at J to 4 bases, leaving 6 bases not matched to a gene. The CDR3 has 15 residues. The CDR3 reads CASSSPGLAPDTQYF. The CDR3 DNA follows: TGTGCCAGCAGCAGTCCGGGACTAGCGCCAGATACGCAGTATTTT.

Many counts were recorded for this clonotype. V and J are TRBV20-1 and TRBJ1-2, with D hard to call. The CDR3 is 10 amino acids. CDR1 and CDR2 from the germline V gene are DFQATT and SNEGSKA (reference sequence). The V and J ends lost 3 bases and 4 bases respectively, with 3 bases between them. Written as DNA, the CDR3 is TGCAGTGCTAGGGGCTATGGCTACACCTTC. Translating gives CSARGYGYTF.

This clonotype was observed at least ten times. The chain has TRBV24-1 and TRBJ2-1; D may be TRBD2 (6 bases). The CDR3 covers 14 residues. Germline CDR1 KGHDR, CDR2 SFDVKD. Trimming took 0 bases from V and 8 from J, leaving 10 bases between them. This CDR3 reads CATSDLYAGHEQFF. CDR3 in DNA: TGTGCCACCAGTGATTTGTACGCGGGGCATGAGCAGTTCTTC.

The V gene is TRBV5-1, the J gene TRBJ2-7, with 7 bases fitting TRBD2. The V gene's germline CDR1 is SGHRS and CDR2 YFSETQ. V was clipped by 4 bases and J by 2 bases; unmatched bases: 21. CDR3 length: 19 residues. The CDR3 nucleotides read TGCGCCAGCAGCCCTCTTGGACTAGTCGATTCGGTCTCCACCTACGAGCAGTACTTC. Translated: CASSPLGLVDSVSTYEQYF.

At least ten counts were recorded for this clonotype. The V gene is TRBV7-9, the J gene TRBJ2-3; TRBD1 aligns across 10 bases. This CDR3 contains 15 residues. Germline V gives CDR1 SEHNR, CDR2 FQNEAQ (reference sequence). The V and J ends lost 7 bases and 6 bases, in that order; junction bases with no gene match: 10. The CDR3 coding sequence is TGTGCCAGCACGTACCGGGACAGGGGAGAGGATACGCAGTATTTT. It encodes CASTYRDRGEDTQYF.